The 16 T cell receptor beta chains below were found in one sample sequenced in a study of blood T cell repertoires in COVID-19. Libraries were prepared by immunoSEQ multiplex PCR; TCRdb keeps only in-frame clonotypes and omits some of them. This sample yields around 140,000 clones, of which around 86% are seen a single time; 10% to 12% belongs to the top ten. Material for sequencing was peripheral blood. The receptor set was obtained from a woman between 65 and 79 years old with COVID-19, enrolled during active disease.

This clone has more than one count but fewer than ten. The chain links TRBV5-1 to TRBJ1-1; 8 positions match TRBD1. The germline CDR1 and CDR2 sequences are SGHRS and YFSETQ. This CDR3 region has 15 residues. V trimming: 0 bases; J trimming: 4 bases; junction bases outside the gene matches: 5. As DNA, the CDR3 is TGCGCCAGCAGCTTGGGGTCGACAGGGGCCACTGAAGCTTTCTTT. Protein sequence: CASSLGSTGATEAFF.

The V gene is TRBV6-5, the J gene TRBJ1-1; 9 positions agree with TRBD1. The CDR3 has 15 amino acids. Germline trimming cut 5 bases from V and 0 bases from J; bases unmatched to any gene: 4. Germline values: CDR1 MNHEY, CDR2 SVGAGI. Here the CDR3 DNA reads TGTGCCAGCAGTCTACAGGGGGCGGTGAACACTGAAGCTTTCTTT. Encoded protein: CASSLQGAVNTEAFF.

V gene TRBV18 combines with J gene TRBJ1-3; TRBD1 is a possible D gene (6 bases). V lost 2 bases and J lost 0, with 14 bases in between. The germline V gene encodes CDR1 KGHSH and CDR2 LQKENI. CDR3 size: 17 residues. CDR3 amino acids: CASSPIQGANSGNTIYF. DNA of the CDR3: TGTGCCAGCTCACCAATACAGGGCGCGAACTCTGGAAACACCATATATTTT.

J is TRBJ1-6 and V is TRBV6-4; D ambiguous. Trimming cost V 0 bases and J 9 bases, with 9 bases left between them. The CDR3 spans 14 residues. Germline V lookup: CDR1 MRHNA, CDR2 SNTAGT. CDR3 sequence: CASSDSAEGSPLHF. The CDR3 DNA reads TGTGCCAGCAGTGACTCCGCGGAGGGTTCACCCCTCCACTTT.

The chain employs TRBV19 and TRBJ2-7; a possible D gene is TRBD2 (5 bases). The ends were cut back, 8 bases at V and 0 bases at J, with 11 bases in the middle. Germline CDR1 is LNHDA and CDR2 is SQIVND (reference sequence). This CDR3 comprises 13 residues. CDR3 sequence reads: CASGEGSSYEQYF. For the CDR3, the DNA is TGTGCCAGTGGCGAAGGGAGCTCCTACGAGCAGTACTTC.

The J gene is TRBJ2-7, the V gene TRBV12-2; the table calls TRBD2, which could not be checked here. TRBV12-2 is recorded as a pseudogene. This CDR3 is 19 amino acids long. CDR3 sequence reads: CASRLRRAWADSDSYEQYF. The CDR3 bases are TGTGCAAGTCGCTTGAGGCGGGCCTGGGCGGATTCCGACTCCTACGAGCAGTACTTC.

V and J are TRBV7-9 and TRBJ1-5; 8 bases are a match to TRBD1. V dropped 5 bases and J dropped 4; count of bases not matched to a gene: 1. Germline CDR1 and CDR2: SEHNR and FQNEAQ (reference sequence). This CDR3 comprises 13 residues. The CDR3 DNA reads TGTGCCAGCAGCCAGGGGGCGAATCAGCCCCAGCATTTT. Translated, it gives CASSQGANQPQHF. The full variable domain, with the rest looked up from reference TRBV7-9 and TRBJ1-5, is DTGVSQNPRHKITKRGQNVTFRCDPISEHNRLYWYRQTLGQGPEFLTYFQNEAQLEKSRLLSDRFSAERPKGSFSTLEIQRTEQGDSAMYLCASSQGANQPQHFGDGTRLSIL.

The chain carries TRBV2 and TRBJ2-5, with a possible D match to TRBD2 (5 bases). The CDR3 has 12 amino acids. Germline CDR1 reads SNHLY; CDR2 reads FYNNEI. V was clipped by 6 bases and J by 4 bases, with 9 bases between them. The CDR3 loop reads CASRDRGETQYF. CDR3 sequence (DNA): TGTGCCAGCAGAGACCGGGGAGAGACCCAGTACTTC.

The genes are TRBV7-6 and TRBJ2-5; 9 positions agree with TRBD2. The germline V gene has CDR1 SGHVS and CDR2 FNYEAQ. Trimming took 4 bases from V and 4 from J; bases not matched to a gene: 13. The CDR3 is made up of 17 amino acids. The CDR3 region is CASSSGLTGGGVETQYF. The CDR3 DNA follows: TGTGCCAGCAGCTCCGGTCTCACCGGCGGGGGGGTAGAGACCCAGTACTTC.

The V call is TRBV7-2, the J call TRBJ1-2; D ambiguous. V dropped 1 base and J dropped 6 bases, with 9 bases sitting between them. CDR3 size: 13 residues. Germline V gene data show CDR1 as SGHTA and CDR2 as FQGNSA. The CDR3 DNA reads as TGTGCCAGCAGCTTAGTGGGAGGAAATGGCTACACCTTC. Protein: CASSLVGGNGYTF. Looking up the rest from reference TRBV7-2 and TRBJ1-2 gives the full variable domain: GAGVSQSPSNKVTEKGKDVELRCDPISGHTALYWYRQSLGQGLEFLIYFQGNSAPDKSGLPSDRFSAERTGGSVSTLTIQRTQQEDSAVYLCASSLVGGNGYTFGSGTRLTVV.

This rearrangement joins TRBV4-2 to TRBJ2-1; D ambiguous. Trimming took 0 bases from V and 8 from J, leaving 14 bases between them. The germline V gene has CDR1 LGHNA and CDR2 YNFKEQ. The CDR3 runs 15 residues. The DNA of the CDR3 is TGTGCCAGCAGCCAAGAGGTGTACGAGCTCCATGAGCAGTTCTTC. This translates into CASSQEVYELHEQFF.

The chain joins TRBV19 to TRBJ1-2; no clear D. V dropped 8 bases and J dropped 4 bases, with 14 bases sitting between them. This CDR3 region has 13 residues. Germline V gene lookup returns CDR1 LNHDA and CDR2 SQIVND (reference sequence). CDR3 region: CASLPQFGYGYTF. The DNA for the CDR3 is TGTGCCAGTCTGCCTCAGTTTGGCTATGGCTACACCTTC.

V and J are TRBV2 and TRBJ1-2; D might be TRBD1 (6 bases). CDR1 SNHLY and CDR2 FYNNEI come from the germline V gene. CDR3 size: 14 residues. The V and J ends lost 0 bases and 4 bases respectively, with 9 bases between them. CDR3 in amino acids: CASSEAGQSYGYTF. CDR3 in DNA: TGTGCCAGCAGTGAAGCTGGACAGAGCTATGGCTACACCTTC.

The chain links TRBV5-1 to TRBJ2-3; D may be TRBD2 (6 bases). The CDR3 is 16 residues long. Trimming stripped 1 base from V and 5 bases from J, with 17 bases between. Germline assignment: CDR1 SGHRS and CDR2 YFSETQ. The CDR3 here is CASSLSGRGRVDTQYF. The DNA for the CDR3 is TGCGCCAGCAGCTTGAGCGGGCGGGGAAGGGTAGATACGCAGTATTTT.

This chain links TRBV9 with TRBJ2-1; 9 bases map to TRBD1. The V and J ends lost 0 bases and 6 bases, in that order; junction bases with no gene match: 7. In germline, CDR1 is SGDLS, CDR2 YYNGEE. The CDR3 length is 16 residues. The CDR3 nucleotides are TGTGCCAGCAGCGTAGTACCGGGACAGGGCTTCAATGAGCAGTTCTTC. Translation: CASSVVPGQGFNEQFF.

The genes are TRBV27 and TRBJ2-7, with 7 bases that match TRBD2. Trimming at V came to 6 bases and at J to 1 base, leaving 9 bases not matched to a gene. There are 15 residues in the CDR3. Germline CDR1 MNHEY, CDR2 SMNVEV (reference sequence). The CDR3 sequence: CASRTSGGSSYEQYF. As DNA, the CDR3 is TGTGCCAGCAGAACGTCCGGGGGGTCGTCCTACGAGCAGTACTTC.